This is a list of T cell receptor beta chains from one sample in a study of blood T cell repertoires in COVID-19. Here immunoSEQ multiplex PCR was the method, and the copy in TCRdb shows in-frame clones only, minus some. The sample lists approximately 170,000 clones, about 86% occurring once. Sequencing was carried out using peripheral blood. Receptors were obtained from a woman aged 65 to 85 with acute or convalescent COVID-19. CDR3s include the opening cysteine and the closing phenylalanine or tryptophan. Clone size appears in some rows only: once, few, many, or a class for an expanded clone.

CASSIDRGNYGYTF,TRBJ1-2,TRBV19,.
CASRGRENTEAFF,TRBJ1-1,TRBV28,.
CSASRRDRAFYFGTEAFF,TRBJ1-1,TRBV20-1,.
CASSQIQTSRGRSEQYF,TRBJ2-7,TRBV4-3,.
CAWSADRNTEAFF,TRBJ1-1,TRBV30,.
CASSVWTGEETQYF,TRBJ2-5,TRBV9,.
CSANLGFDYTF,TRBJ1-2,TRBV20-1,.
CSASRGNSYNEQFF,TRBJ2-1,TRBV20-1,.
CASSRQAGDQPQHF,TRBJ1-5,TRBV7-8,once
CASSYPGTSSSPLHF,TRBJ1-6,TRBV6-6,.
CATDDDRYPPQHF,TRBJ1-5,TRBV15,few
CASSLLSSYEQYF,TRBJ2-7,TRBV6-6,.
CASSLGRGLTILEQFF,TRBJ2-1,TRBV5-6,.
CASSIIAGGYTGELFF,TRBJ2-2,TRBV7-3,.
CASSPSSSNEQFF,TRBJ2-1,TRBV7-9,.
CASSYSGRGGFYEQYF,TRBJ2-7,TRBV6-5,.
CASSLRTGPSNQPQHF,TRBJ1-5,TRBV7-6,.
CASSPWKESTETQYF,TRBJ2-5,TRBV4-2,few